A single count supports the clone carrying this T cell receptor (beta chain). This entry belongs to a study of blood T cell repertoires in COVID-19. Across the study: Whether acute or convalescent, the COVID-19 samples came from the United States, Italy and Spain. Nucleic acid was either cDNA or gDNA, and it came from T cells, B-cell-depleted T cells, or PBMCs.

Authors' processing steps: Amplified reference gene primers provided the basis for estimating nucleated cell counts. The assay was immunoSEQ multiplex PCR, and TCRdb's table has in-frame clones only and misses some. V and J calls and clone size are as listed in that table; D and trimming were resolved from the DNA. This table has 35,000 to 45,000 clones, around 85% appearing once. Trimming shortened V by 6 bases and J by 11 bases, and 29 bases separated the two germline ends. Looked up from germline, CDR1 is MDHEN and CDR2 is SYDVKM. There are 17 residues in the CDR3. The chain links TRBV28 to TRBJ2-4, with a weak D call TRBD2 (7 bases). The sequenced sample was peripheral blood. The receptor comes from a man in his 70s with acute or convalescent COVID-19. The CDR3 here is CASSPRTAGFSVRFQYF. CDR3 in DNA: TGTGCCAGCAGCCCTCGGACAGCGGGGTTCTCGGTTAGGTTTCAGTACTTC.